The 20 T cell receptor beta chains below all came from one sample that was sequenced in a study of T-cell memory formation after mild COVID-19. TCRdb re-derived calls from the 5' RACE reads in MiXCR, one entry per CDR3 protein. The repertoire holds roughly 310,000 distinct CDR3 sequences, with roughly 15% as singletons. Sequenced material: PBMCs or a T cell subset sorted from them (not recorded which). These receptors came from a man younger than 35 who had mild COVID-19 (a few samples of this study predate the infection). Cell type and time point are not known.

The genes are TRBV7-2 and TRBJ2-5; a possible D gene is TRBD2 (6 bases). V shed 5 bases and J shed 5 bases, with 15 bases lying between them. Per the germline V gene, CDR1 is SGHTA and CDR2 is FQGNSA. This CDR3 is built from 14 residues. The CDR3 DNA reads TGTGCCAGCAGCCACTGGGACTCCGGGGAGACCCAGTACTTC. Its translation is CASSHWDSGETQYF.

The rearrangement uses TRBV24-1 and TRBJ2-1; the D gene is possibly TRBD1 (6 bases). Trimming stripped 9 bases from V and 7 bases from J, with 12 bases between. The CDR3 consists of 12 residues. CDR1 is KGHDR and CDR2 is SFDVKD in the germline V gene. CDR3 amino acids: CATAYRVNEQFF. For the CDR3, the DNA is TGTGCCACCGCCTACAGGGTGAATGAGCAGTTCTTC.

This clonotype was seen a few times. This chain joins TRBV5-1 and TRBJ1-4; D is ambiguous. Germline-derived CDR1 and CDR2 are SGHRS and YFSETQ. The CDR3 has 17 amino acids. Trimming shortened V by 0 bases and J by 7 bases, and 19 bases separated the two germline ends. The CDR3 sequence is CASSLDTPAGLREKLFF. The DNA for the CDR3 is TGCGCCAGCAGCTTGGATACCCCGGCAGGTCTGCGTGAAAAACTGTTTTTT.

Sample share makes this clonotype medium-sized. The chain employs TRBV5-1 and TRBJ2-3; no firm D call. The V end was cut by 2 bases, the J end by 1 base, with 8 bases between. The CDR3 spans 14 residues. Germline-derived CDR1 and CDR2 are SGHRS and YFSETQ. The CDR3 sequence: CASSFERGTDTQYF. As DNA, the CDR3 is TGCGCCAGCAGCTTCGAACGAGGCACAGATACGCAGTATTTT.

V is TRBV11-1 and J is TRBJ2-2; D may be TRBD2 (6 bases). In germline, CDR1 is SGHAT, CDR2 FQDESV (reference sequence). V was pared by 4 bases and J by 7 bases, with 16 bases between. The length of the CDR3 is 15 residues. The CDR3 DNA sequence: TGTGCCAGCAGCTCTTTTCGGGGGAAGAACGGGGAGCTGTTTTTT. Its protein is CASSSFRGKNGELFF.

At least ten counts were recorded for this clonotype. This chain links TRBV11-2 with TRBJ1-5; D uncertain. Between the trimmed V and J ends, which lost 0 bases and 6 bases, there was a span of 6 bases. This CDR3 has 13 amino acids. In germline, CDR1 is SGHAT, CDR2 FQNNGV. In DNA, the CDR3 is TGTGCCAGCAGCTTAGAAGCGGGTCAGCCCCAGCATTTT. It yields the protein CASSLEAGQPQHF. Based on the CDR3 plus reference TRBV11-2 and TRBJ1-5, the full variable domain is EAGVAQSPRYKIIEKRQSVAFWCNPISGHATLYWYQQILGQGPKLLIQFQNNGVVDDSQLPKDRFSAERLKGVDSTLKIQPAKLEDSAVYLCASSLEAGQPQHFGDGTRLSIL.

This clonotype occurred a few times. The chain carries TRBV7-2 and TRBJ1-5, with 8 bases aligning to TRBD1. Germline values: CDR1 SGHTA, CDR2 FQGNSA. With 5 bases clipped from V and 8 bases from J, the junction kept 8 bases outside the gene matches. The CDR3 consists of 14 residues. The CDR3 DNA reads TGTGCCAGCAGCCTGAGACAGGGGAGGAAGCCCCAGCATTTT. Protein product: CASSLRQGRKPQHF.

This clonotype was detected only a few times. CDR3 bases: TGCAGTGCTAGAGTCTTGGCCCACTATGGCTACACCTTC. Translation: CSARVLAHYGYTF. The chain uses TRBV20-1 and TRBJ1-2; D gene unclear. Trimming cost V 1 base and J 3 bases, with 9 bases left between them. CDR1 and CDR2 from the germline V gene are DFQATT and SNEGSKA (reference sequence). The CDR3 extends over 13 amino acids.

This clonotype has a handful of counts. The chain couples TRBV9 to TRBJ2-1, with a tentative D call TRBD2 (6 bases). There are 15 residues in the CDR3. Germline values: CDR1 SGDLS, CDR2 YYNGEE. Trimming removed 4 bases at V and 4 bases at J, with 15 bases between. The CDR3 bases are TGTGCCAGCAGCATAGGCGGCGGGGATTACAATGAGCAGTTCTTC. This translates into CASSIGGGDYNEQFF. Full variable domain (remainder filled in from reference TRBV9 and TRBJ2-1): DSGVTQTPKHLITATGQRVTLRCSPRSGDLSVYWYQQSLDQGLQFLIQYYNGEERAKGNILERFSAQQFPDLHSELNLSSLELGDSALYFCASSIGGGDYNEQFFGPGTRLTVL.

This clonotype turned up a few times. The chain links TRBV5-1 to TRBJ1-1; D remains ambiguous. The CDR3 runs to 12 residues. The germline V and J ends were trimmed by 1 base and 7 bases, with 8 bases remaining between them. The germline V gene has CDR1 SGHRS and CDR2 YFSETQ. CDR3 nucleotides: TGCGCCAGCAGCTTGAGAGAAAGTGAAGCTTTCTTT. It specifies CASSLRESEAFF.

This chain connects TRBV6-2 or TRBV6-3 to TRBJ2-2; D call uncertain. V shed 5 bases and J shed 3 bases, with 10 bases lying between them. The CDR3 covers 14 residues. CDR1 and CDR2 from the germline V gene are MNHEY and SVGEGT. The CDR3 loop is CASSPAAYTGELFF. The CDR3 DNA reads TGTGCCAGCAGTCCAGCCGCGTACACCGGGGAGCTGTTTTTT.

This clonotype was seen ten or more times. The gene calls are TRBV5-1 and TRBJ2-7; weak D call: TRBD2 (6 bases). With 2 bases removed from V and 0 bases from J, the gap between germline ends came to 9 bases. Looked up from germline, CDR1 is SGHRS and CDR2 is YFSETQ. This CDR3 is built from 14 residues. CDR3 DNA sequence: TGCGCCAGCAGCTTCCGGACTAACTCCTACGAGCAGTACTTC. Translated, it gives CASSFRTNSYEQYF.

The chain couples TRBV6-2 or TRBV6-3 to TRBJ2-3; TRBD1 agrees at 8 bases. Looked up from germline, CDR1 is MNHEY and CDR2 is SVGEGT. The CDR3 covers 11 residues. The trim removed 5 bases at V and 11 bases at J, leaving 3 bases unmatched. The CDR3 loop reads CASSGGQGQYF. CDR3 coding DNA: TGTGCCAGCAGTGGCGGACAGGGGCAGTATTTT.

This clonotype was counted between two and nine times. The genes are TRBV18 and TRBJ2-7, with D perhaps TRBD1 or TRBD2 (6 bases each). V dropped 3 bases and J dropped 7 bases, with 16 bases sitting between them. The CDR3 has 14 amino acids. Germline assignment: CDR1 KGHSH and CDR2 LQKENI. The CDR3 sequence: CASSPQPGAREQYV. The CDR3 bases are TGTGCCAGCTCACCGCAGCCGGGGGCGCGAGAGCAGTACGTC.

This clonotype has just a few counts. The chain's CDR3 is CAWSPWGGSSYNEQFF. In nucleotides, the CDR3 is TGTGCCTGGAGCCCGTGGGGGGGCAGCTCCTACAATGAGCAGTTCTTC. The chain has TRBV30 and TRBJ2-1; weak D call: TRBD2 (7 bases). The CDR3 consists of 16 residues. CDR1 and CDR2 (germline): GTSNPN, SVGIG (reference sequence). Between the trimmed V and J ends, which lost 3 bases and 0 bases, there was a span of 15 bases.

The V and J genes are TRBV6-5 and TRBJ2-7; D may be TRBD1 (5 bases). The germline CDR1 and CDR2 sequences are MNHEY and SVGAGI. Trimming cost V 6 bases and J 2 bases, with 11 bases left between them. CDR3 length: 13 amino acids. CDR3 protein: CASSHRIPYEQYF. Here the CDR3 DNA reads TGTGCCAGCAGCCACAGGATCCCCTACGAGCAGTACTTC.

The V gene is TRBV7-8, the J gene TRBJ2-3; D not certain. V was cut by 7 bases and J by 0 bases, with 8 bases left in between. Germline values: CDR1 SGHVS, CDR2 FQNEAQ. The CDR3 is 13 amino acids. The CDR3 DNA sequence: TGTGCCAGCACCGAGTTGAGCACAGATACGCAGTATTTT. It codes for CASTELSTDTQYF.

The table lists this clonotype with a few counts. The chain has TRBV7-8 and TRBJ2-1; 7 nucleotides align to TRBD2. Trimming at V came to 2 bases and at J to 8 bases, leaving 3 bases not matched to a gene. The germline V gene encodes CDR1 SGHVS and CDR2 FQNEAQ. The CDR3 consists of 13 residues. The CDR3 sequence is CASSLRAGDEQFF. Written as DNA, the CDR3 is TGTGCCAGCAGCTTACGGGCGGGGGATGAGCAGTTCTTC.

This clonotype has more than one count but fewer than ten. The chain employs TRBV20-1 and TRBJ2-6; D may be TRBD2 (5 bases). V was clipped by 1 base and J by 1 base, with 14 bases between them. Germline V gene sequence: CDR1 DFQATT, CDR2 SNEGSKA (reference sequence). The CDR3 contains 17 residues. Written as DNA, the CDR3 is TGCAGTGCTAGAGTTGGAGGCCCCCGTTCTGGGGCCAACGTCCTGACTTTC. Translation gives CSARVGGPRSGANVLTF.

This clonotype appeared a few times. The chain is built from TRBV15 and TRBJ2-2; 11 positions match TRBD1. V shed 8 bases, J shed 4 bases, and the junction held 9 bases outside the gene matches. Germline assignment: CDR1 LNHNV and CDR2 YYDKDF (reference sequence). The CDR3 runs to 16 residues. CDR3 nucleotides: TGTGCCACCGAGGAGGGGGGACAGGGGGGCACCGGGGAGCTGTTTTTT. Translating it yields CATEEGGQGGTGELFF.